This T cell receptor beta chain was sequenced during a study of cytomegalovirus exposure and HLA in healthy donors. Germline CDR1 reads SGHTA; CDR2 reads FQGTGA. The CDR3 runs to 13 residues. V was cut by 5 bases and J by 3 bases, with 11 bases left in between. Data came from immunoSEQ multiplex PCR; TCRdb stores just in-frame clones and leaves some out. The sample includes about 60,000 clones, 95% seen only once; the top ten take roughly 6.6%. The sequence came from a woman younger than 35 in good health and CMV-seropositive. Sequencing input: PBMCs. The rearrangement uses TRBV7-3 and TRBJ2-7; D gene uncertain. CDR3 protein: CASSPHASYEQYF. The CDR3 DNA reads TGTGCCAGCAGCCCCCATGCCAGCTACGAGCAGTACTTC.